A selection of T cell receptor beta chains follows, all from one sample in a study of cytomegalovirus exposure and HLA in healthy donors. The protocol was immunoSEQ multiplex PCR, while the TCRdb copy is restricted to in-frame clones and leaves out a portion. This sample has about 140,000 clones, with 73% found just once. Sequenced material: PBMCs. The source of these receptors is a human donor in good health. CDR3s include the opening cysteine and the closing phenylalanine or tryptophan. The order of the fields is V gene, D gene, J gene, clone size, CDR3 length, CDR3 DNA, CDR3 protein. D genes are given only for firm matches. A clone size is listed for some rows: how often the clone was seen (once, few, many), or a class if it is expanded.

TRBV4-1	.	TRBJ1-1	.	13	TGCGCCAGCAGCCAAGTGGGGGGGTCTGAAGCTTTCTTT	CASSQVGGSEAFF
TRBV6-4	.	TRBJ2-3	.	15	TGTGCCAGCAACCTGACAGGGAGGTGGACAGATACGCAGTATTTT	CASNLTGRWTDTQYF
TRBV27	TRBD1	TRBJ1-2	.	15	TGTGCCAGCAGTTTTTCGAACAGGGGTCTCTATGGCTACACCTTC	CASSFSNRGLYGYTF
TRBV27	TRBD1	TRBJ2-3	.	15	TGTGCCAGCAGTTTTTCGGCAGGGGGAACAGATACGCAGTATTTT	CASSFSAGGTDTQYF
TRBV6-5	.	TRBJ2-2	.	14	TGTGCCACCTACAGGGACGAGAACACCGGGGAGCTGTTTTTT	CATYRDENTGELFF
TRBV6-1	.	TRBJ2-2	few	12	TGTGCCAGCAGATCCCTCTCCGGGGAGCTGTTTTTT	CASRSLSGELFF
TRBV7-9	.	TRBJ2-7	.	15	TGTGCCAGCAGTTCTATTTTAGGCGGGACCTACGAGCAGTACTTC	CASSSILGGTYEQYF
TRBV19	.	TRBJ2-7	.	16	TGTGCCAGTAGTCTCCTTCCGGGACTGCCCCCCGGAGAGCAGTACTTC	CASSLLPGLPPGEQYF
TRBV19	.	TRBJ1-2	.	15	TGTGCCAGTAGTATAGGAGGCAGGGGAAGACTGGGCTACACCTTC	CASSIGGRGRLGYTF
TRBV10-3	TRBD1	TRBJ2-7	.	12	TGTGCCATCAGTGCGACAGGGGCCCGACAGTACTTC	CAISATGARQYF
TRBV6-1	.	TRBJ2-3	few	11	TGTGCCAGCAGTTACAGAGATACGCAGTATTTT	CASSYRDTQYF
TRBV29-1	TRBD2	TRBJ2-7	.	12	TGCAGCGTTCTAGCGGGGGAGTACGAGCAGTACTTC	CSVLAGEYEQYF
TRBV9	.	TRBJ2-5	.	16	TGTGCCAGCAGCGTAGGCTCGATCGACGGAGGGGAGACCCAGTACTTC	CASSVGSIDGGETQYF
TRBV11-3	TRBD2	TRBJ2-7	.	16	TGTGCCAGCAGCCTGGGACTAGCGGGGGGCTCCTACGAGCAGTACTTC	CASSLGLAGGSYEQYF
TRBV30	TRBD1	TRBJ2-1	.	13	TGTGCCTGGAGTACAGGGGTCTACAATGAGCAGTTCTTC	CAWSTGVYNEQFF
TRBV19	.	TRBJ2-5	.	15	TGTGCCAGTAGTATAAAAGCCCAGGGGTGGGAGACCCAGTACTTC	CASSIKAQGWETQYF
TRBV6-4	TRBD1	TRBJ1-6	.	13	TGTGCCAGCAGTGCACAGGGGAATTCACCCCTCCACTTT	CASSAQGNSPLHF
TRBV7-2	.	TRBJ1-2	.	14	TGTGCCAGCACCCGACGGGAGGGGACCTATGGCTACACCTTC	CASTRREGTYGYTF
TRBV2	TRBD1	TRBJ2-7	.	14	TGTGCCAGCAGGACCCAGACAGGGCCCTCCGAGCAGTACTTC	CASRTQTGPSEQYF
TRBV25-1	TRBD2	TRBJ2-7	.	15	TGTGCCAGCAGTGCCCCGGGGGGGAGCTCCTACGAGCAGTACTTC	CASSAPGGSSYEQYF
TRBV19	TRBD1	TRBJ1-3	.	16	TGTGCCAGTAGTATAGCAGGACAGGGGACTGGAAACACCATATATTTT	CASSIAGQGTGNTIYF
TRBV28	TRBD1	TRBJ1-2	once	15	TGTGCCAGCAGGCCGGGACAGGGGGCGATGAGTGGCTACACCTTC	CASRPGQGAMSGYTF
TRBV9	TRBD2	TRBJ2-5	.	15	TGTGCCAGCAGCGGAGGACTAGCGGGATTGGAGACCCAGTACTTC	CASSGGLAGLETQYF
TRBV7-9	.	TRBJ1-1	.	13	TGTGCCAGCAGCTCGGACGGGAGGACTGAAGCTTTCTTT	CASSSDGRTEAFF
TRBV15	.	TRBJ1-4	once	15	TGTGCCACCAGCCGAAGGACAGCCGGGGCTGAAAAACTGTTTTTT	CATSRRTAGAEKLFF
TRBV6-5	TRBD1	TRBJ1-1	.	14	TGTGCCAGCAGTTACGACAGGGGGAACACTGAAGCTTTCTTT	CASSYDRGNTEAFF
TRBV9	.	TRBJ2-2	.	15	TGTGCCAGCAGCGTATCTGGAGGGGACACCGGGGAGCTGTTTTTT	CASSVSGGDTGELFF
TRBV7-6	.	TRBJ1-5	.	17	TGTGCCAGCAGCTTAGGGGAGGGGAGGTATAGCAATCAGCCCCAGCATTTT	CASSLGEGRYSNQPQHF
TRBV4-1	.	TRBJ2-7	.	13	TGCGCCAGCAGCCAAGGACAGATCTACGAGCAGCACTTC	CASSQGQIYEQHF
TRBV4-2	TRBD1	TRBJ2-7	once	16	TGTGCCAGCAGCCAGGAAGCCGGGACAGTCTCCTACGAGCAGTACTTC	CASSQEAGTVSYEQYF
TRBV28	TRBD1	TRBJ1-2	.	14	TGTGCCAGCAAACGACAGGGGTTGGGTTTTGGCTACACCTTC	CASKRQGLGFGYTF
TRBV19	TRBD1	TRBJ2-2	.	16	TGTGCCAGTAGTATCCTGGCAGGGGGCCTCGCCGGGGAGCTGTTTTTT	CASSILAGGLAGELFF
TRBV10-3	TRBD1	TRBJ1-2	.	14	TGTGCCATCAGTGAGAGACAGGGCCCCTATGGCTACACCTTC	CAISERQGPYGYTF
TRBV28	.	TRBJ2-2	once	15	TGTGCCAGCAGTTTCCTCCGGGGAGGCACCGGGGAGCTGTTTTTT	CASSFLRGGTGELFF
TRBV7-3	TRBD2	TRBJ2-1	.	16	TGTGCCAGCAGCTCCTCTAGCGGGAGGGCCTACAATGAGCAGTTCTTC	CASSSSSGRAYNEQFF
TRBV9	.	TRBJ2-7	once	14	TGTGCCAGCAGCGTAGATCGGGGATCCTACGAGCAGTACTTC	CASSVDRGSYEQYF
TRBV6-4	.	TRBJ1-5	.	15	TGTGCCAGCAGTGACTCCCCGGGGGGTCCTCAGCCCCAGCATTTT	CASSDSPGGPQPQHF
TRBV28	.	TRBJ1-4	.	14	TGTGCCAGCAGTTCACACGAAAATAATGAAAAACTGTTTTTT	CASSSHENNEKLFF
TRBV2	TRBD2	TRBJ2-3	.	15	TGTGCCAGCAGTGACCAGGCGGGGGGGGCGGATACGCAGTATTTT	CASSDQAGGADTQYF
TRBV5-4	.	TRBJ2-1	.	13	TGTGCCAGCAGCTTTGTCAGGGGCAATGAGCAGTTCTTC	CASSFVRGNEQFF
TRBV2	TRBD2	TRBJ2-1	.	12	TGTGCAATGGCTAGCGGGGTGGATGAGCAGTTCTTC	CAMASGVDEQFF
TRBV2	.	TRBJ1-4	.	16	TGTGCCAGCAGCGACGGCAGGGGCAGGGCTAATGAAAAACTGTTTTTT	CASSDGRGRANEKLFF
TRBV7-9	TRBD2	TRBJ2-3	.	16	TGTGCCAGCAGCTCAGGGACTAGCGGGGGGTCTGATACGCAGTATTTT	CASSSGTSGGSDTQYF
TRBV7-3	TRBD2	TRBJ2-1	.	15	TGTGCCAGCAGCTTAAACGGGGGGGCCTACAATGAGCAGTTCTTC	CASSLNGGAYNEQFF
TRBV28	.	TRBJ2-2	few	14	TGTGCCAGCAGTTTACAGTTGAACACCGGGGAGCTGTTTTTT	CASSLQLNTGELFF
TRBV6-1	TRBD1	TRBJ1-1	few	14	TGTGCCAGCAGTGGGCGGACAGGAAACACTGAAGCTTTCTTT	CASSGRTGNTEAFF
TRBV10-3	TRBD2	TRBJ2-7	.	17	TGTGCCATCAGTGATCCGGGACTAGCGGGAGGTCTAAAAGAGCAGTACTTC	CAISDPGLAGGLKEQYF